This T cell receptor (beta chain) was captured by sequencing in a study of T cell responses to AZD1222 COVID-19 vaccine. The method was immunoSEQ multiplex PCR; TCRdb's version includes in-frame clones alone and lacks a portion of them. The sample holds some 190,000 clones; approximately 92% are singletons and the top ten take 1% to 1.5%. Study results and caveats: Of the AZD1222 recipients, only six or seven were seropositive at baseline. Epitopes outside B.1.351 and B.1.1.7 mutated regions reportedly drew nearly half of spike TCRs.

About this clone itself: Antigen specificity is unknown.

The CDR3 contains 14 residues. V lost 6 bases, J lost 0 bases, and 8 bases lay in between. The germline V gene has CDR1 MNHEY and CDR2 SVGAGI. The TCR comes from an adult in good health. The chain carries TRBV6-5 and TRBJ1-4, with unresolved D. This specimen was peripheral blood, taken on day 0 of AZD1222 vaccination. CDR3 loop: CASRGLSTNEKLFF. The DNA of the CDR3 is TGTGCCAGCAGGGGCCTCTCAACTAATGAAAAACTGTTTTTT.